Listed here is a single T cell receptor beta chain. Its antigen remains unidentified. The junction and the germline gene differ at one end; a read error may be behind it. The source of the sample is a study of T-cell reconstitution after alpha-beta-depleted transplantation in children. Study findings and constraints: After one year, T-cell counts and TCRbeta diversity mostly came from new T cells.

The CDR3 sequence is 13 residues long. CDR1 is LGHNA and CDR2 is YNFKEQ in the germline V gene. A library of TCRbeta sequences, prepared with unique molecular identifiers, was generated. TCRdb re-analysed the PCR reads in MiXCR, keeping a single row per CDR3 protein. Counted here are about 240,000 distinct CDR3 sequences, about 26% occurring once; the ten biggest clones make up less than 3.5%. The material was PBMCs, obtained before TCRalphabeta/CD19-depleted stem cell transplant. This chain links TRBV4-2 with TRBJ2-1, with 12 positions matching TRBD2. The receptor comes from a girl under 10 years old with Fanconi anemia, due to receive a stem cell transplant. CDR3 amino acids: CASSQDGGLAGLF. The CDR3 DNA follows: TGTGCCAGCAGCCAAGATGGTGGACTAGCGGGGCTCTTC.